Included here is one TCR beta chain sequence, with context. CDR1 is SGHRS, CDR2 YFSETQ, per germline. The CDR3 covers 13 residues. V was cut by 3 bases and J by 8 bases, with 14 bases left in between. These data originate in a study of blood T cell repertoires in COVID-19. As for the study in general: The origin of the acute and convalescent COVID-19 samples was the United States, Italy and Spain. T cells, B-cell-depleted T cells, or PBMCs supplied cDNA or gDNA.

How the authors handled the data: Estimation of nucleated cell counts relied on the amplification of reference gene primers. Method: immunoSEQ multiplex PCR; TCRdb's copy keeps in-frame clones and lacks some. The DNA gave D and trimming, while V, J and clone size come from that table. This sample has about 98,000 clones; roughly 80% occur once, and the top ten carry around 9.9%. This clonotype originated in a man in his 70s with active or convalescent COVID-19. The sample consisted of peripheral blood. The rearrangement links TRBV5-1 to TRBJ2-5; D perhaps matches TRBD1 (5 bases). CDR3 loop: CASSWGPAGTQYF. Here the CDR3 DNA reads TGCGCCAGCAGCTGGGGCCCAGCCGGAACCCAGTACTTC.